The entry below gives a single T cell receptor (beta chain) sequence along with its context. Its antigen is still unknown. Base-call qualities are not available, and no considerably larger clone is one nucleotide away. Genomic DNA was isolated from the sorted cells so that the TCRbeta CDR3 region could be sequenced. The immunoSEQ Assay was used for sequencing of TCRbeta CDR3 regions. TCRdb limited this immuneACCESS table to in-frame rearrangements with V and J called. A share of clones is missing; checked studies link under half to unresolved V genes, and the rest is unexplained. Here the sample has about 80,000 clones; 70% to 90% occur a single time. Less than 6% of the sample comes from the top ten. The source of the sample is a study of OX40 agonist ivuxolimab in advanced cancers. Concerning the study at large: Ivuxolimab was an agonistic, fully human IgG2 monoclonal antibody directed against OX40 (CD134), a costimulatory receptor. Three dose-escalation patients achieved partial responses, one with hepatocellular carcinoma and two with cutaneous melanoma. In the dose-escalation cohort, approximately 83% of patients were male, and the mean age was 60 years with a range of about 20 to 90. Prior anti-PD-1, anti-PD-L1 or anti-CTLA-4 therapy was permitted, and checkpoint inhibitors had been received by roughly 42% of dose-escalation patients. Intravenous ivuxolimab was administered to patients every 2 weeks at six dose levels: 0.01, 0.1, 0.3, 1.5, 3 and 10 mg/kg. The paper describes the monotherapy dose-escalation part (N of about 52 patients) of the phase I trial of ivuxolimab. Of the roughly 52 dose-escalation patients, hepatocellular carcinoma was present in approximately 20, melanoma in around 15, renal cell carcinoma in 9 and head and neck cancer in 9. The purpose of peripheral TCRbeta sequencing was to test whether ivuxolimab changed TCR sequence diversity and led to clonal T-cell expansion. The study at large found these results: On average, CD8+ T cells showed more expanded clones than CD4+ T cells after ivuxolimab. Clonal expansion of both CD4+ and CD8+ blood T cells was observed from baseline to week 6 at doses 0.1 to 3.0 mg/kg. Antigen specificity was not determined for the clonally expanded peripheral T cells. Low levels of normalized T-cell clonal expansion were also seen in some patients who did not respond. Partial responders in the 0.1-3.0 mg/kg groups had among the lowest normalized peripheral clonal expansion, especially among CD8+ T cells.

The germline V gene (reference sequence) specifies LNHDA as CDR1 and SQIVND as CDR2. The V end gives up 2 bases and the J end 5 bases, leaving 3 bases in the junction not matched to a gene. The CDR3 measures 15 amino acids from cysteine to phenylalanine. The only DNA kept is the CDR3, 45 bases in frame from the first base. The trial excluded patients who had a history of autoimmune disease or were on systemic immunosuppression. Peripheral blood for TCR sequencing was drawn from every dose cohort at baseline, at cycle 4 day 1 and at cycle 7 day 1. Samples came from an open-label, multicenter, first-in-human phase I dose-escalation trial of ivuxolimab. The trial enrolled adults with locally advanced or metastatic head and neck squamous cell, hepatocellular, melanoma or renal cell carcinoma. CD4+ and CD8+ T cells were sorted separately from peripheral blood before TCR sequencing.

This receptor was taken from an adult with an advanced solid tumor such as melanoma, head and neck, liver or kidney cancer. The sequencing here drew on CD4+ or CD8+ T cells sorted from blood, taken in a trial of the OX40 agonist ivuxolimab. The chain joins TRBV19 to TRBJ1-6; TRBD1 fits 7 bases in the junction. The CDR3 region has the sequence CASSITTGNNSPLHF. DNA sequence: TGTGCCAGTAGTATAACGACAGGGAATAATTCACCCCTCCACTTT.